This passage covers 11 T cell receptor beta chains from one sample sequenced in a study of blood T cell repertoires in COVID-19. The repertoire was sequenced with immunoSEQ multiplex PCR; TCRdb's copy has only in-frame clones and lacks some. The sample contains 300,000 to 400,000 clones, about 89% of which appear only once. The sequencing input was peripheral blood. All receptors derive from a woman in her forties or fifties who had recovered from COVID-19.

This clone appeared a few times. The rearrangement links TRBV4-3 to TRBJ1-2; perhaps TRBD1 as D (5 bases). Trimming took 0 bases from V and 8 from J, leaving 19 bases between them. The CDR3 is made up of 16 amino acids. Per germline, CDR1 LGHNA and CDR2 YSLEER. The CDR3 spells CASSQDYNGQGRGYTF. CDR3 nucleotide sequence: TGCGCCAGCAGCCAAGATTACAACGGGCAGGGCCGGGGCTACACCTTC.

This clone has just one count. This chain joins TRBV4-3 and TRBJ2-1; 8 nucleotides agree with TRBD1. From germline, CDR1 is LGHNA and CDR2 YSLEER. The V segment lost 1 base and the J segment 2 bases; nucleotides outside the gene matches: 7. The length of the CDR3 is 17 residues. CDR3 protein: CASSQARSGGPYNEQFF. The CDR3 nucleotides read TGCGCCAGCAGCCAAGCACGTTCAGGGGGCCCCTACAATGAGCAGTTCTTC.

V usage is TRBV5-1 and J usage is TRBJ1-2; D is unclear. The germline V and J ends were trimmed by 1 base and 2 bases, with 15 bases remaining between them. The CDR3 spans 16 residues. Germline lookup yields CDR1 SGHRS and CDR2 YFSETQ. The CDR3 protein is CASSLFPVARNYGYTF. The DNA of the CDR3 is TGCGCCAGCAGCTTGTTTCCAGTAGCTAGGAACTATGGCTACACCTTC. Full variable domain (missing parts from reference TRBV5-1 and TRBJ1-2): KAGVTQTPRYLIKTRGQQVTLSCSPISGHRSVSWYQQTPGQGLQFLFEYFSETQRNKGNFPGRFSGRQFSNSRSEMNVSTLELGDSALYLCASSLFPVARNYGYTFGSGTRLTVV.

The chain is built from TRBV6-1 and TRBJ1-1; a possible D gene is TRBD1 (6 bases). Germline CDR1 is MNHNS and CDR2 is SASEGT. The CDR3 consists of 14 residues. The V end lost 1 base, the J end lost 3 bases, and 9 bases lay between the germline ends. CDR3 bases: TGTGCCAGCAGTGAAGTTAAGGGGGACACTGAAGCTTTCTTT. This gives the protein CASSEVKGDTEAFF.

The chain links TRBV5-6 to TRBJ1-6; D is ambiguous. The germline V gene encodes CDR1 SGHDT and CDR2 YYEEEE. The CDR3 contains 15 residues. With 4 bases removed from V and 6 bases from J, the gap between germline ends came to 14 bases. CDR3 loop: CASSRAGRTNSPLHF. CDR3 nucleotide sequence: TGTGCCAGCAGCAGGGCCGGGAGAACTAATTCACCCCTCCACTTT. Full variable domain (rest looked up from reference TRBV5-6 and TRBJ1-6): DAGVTQSPTHLIKTRGQQVTLRCSPKSGHDTVSWYQQALGQGPQFIFQYYEEEERQRGNFPDRFSGHQFPNYSSELNVNALLLGDSALYLCASSRAGRTNSPLHFGNGTRLTVT.

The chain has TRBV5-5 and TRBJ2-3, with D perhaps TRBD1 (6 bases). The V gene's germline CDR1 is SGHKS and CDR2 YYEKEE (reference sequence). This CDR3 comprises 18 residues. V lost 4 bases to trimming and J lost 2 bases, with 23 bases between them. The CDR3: CASSQPEWTGQTTDTQYF. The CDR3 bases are TGTGCCAGCAGCCAGCCAGAATGGACCGGACAGACCACAGATACGCAGTATTTT. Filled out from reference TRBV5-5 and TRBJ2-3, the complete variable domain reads DAGVTQSPTHLIKTRGQQVTLRCSPISGHKSVSWYQQVLGQGPQFIFQYYEKEERGRGNFPDRFSARQFPNYSSELNVNALLLGDSALYLCASSQPEWTGQTTDTQYFGPGTRLTVL.

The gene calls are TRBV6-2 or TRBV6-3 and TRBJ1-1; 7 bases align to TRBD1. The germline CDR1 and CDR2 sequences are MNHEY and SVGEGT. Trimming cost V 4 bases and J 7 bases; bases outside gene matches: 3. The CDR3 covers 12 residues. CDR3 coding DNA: TGTGCCAGCAGTTTAAGGGACAGTGAAGCTTTCTTT. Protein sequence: CASSLRDSEAFF.

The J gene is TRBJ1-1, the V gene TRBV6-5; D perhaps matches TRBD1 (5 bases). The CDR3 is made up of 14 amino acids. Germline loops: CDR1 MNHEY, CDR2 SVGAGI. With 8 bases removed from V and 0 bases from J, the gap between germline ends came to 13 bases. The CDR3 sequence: CASGREALNTEAFF. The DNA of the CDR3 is TGTGCCAGCGGCAGGGAGGCTCTGAACACTGAAGCTTTCTTT.

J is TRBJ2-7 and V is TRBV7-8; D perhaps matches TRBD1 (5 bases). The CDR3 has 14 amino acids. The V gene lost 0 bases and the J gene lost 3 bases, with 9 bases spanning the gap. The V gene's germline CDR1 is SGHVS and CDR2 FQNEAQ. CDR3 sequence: CASSLAVRDYEQYF. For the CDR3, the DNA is TGTGCCAGCAGCTTAGCTGTCAGGGACTACGAGCAGTACTTC.

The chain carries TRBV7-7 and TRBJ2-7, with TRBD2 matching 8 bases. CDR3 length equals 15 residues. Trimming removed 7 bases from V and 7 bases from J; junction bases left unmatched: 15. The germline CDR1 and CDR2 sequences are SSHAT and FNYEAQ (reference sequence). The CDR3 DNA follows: TGTGCCAGCAACCCCTCAAACTCAGCGGGGGAAGAGCAGTACTTC. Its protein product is CASNPSNSAGEEQYF.

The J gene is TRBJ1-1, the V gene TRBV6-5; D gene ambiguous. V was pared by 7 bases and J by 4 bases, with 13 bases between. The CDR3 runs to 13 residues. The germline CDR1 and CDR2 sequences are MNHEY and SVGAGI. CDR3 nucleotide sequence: TGTGCCAGCACCCACAGCCGGTTCACTGAAGCTTTCTTT. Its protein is CASTHSRFTEAFF.